This T cell receptor beta chain was identified during a study of sequential checkpoint blockade in melanoma. The sample's treatment: randomized to nivolumab then ipilimumab (arm A) or the reverse (arm B). PBMC sorting kept live CD3+CD8+ cells without CD19 or CD56. Measured with immunoSEQ multiplex PCR; TCRdb has only the in-frame clones, and not every one. The sample lists 9,000 to 10,000 clones, roughly 73% seen once, with approximately 15% in the top ten. This specimen consisted of CD8+ T cells sorted from blood (inferred from file names), obtained from a patient given nivolumab and ipilimumab in sequence. This receptor was obtained from a human donor with melanoma.

The CDR3: CASSLEQHPYEQYF. The CDR3 coding sequence is TGTGCCAGCAGCTTAGAACAACATCCCTACGAGCAGTACTTC. The chain employs TRBV7-9 and TRBJ2-7, with D hard to call. The CDR3 consists of 14 residues. The V end lost 1 base, the J end lost 2 bases, and 9 bases lay between the germline ends. Germline V gene sequence: CDR1 SEHNR, CDR2 FQNEAQ (reference sequence).